Each of the 30 T cell receptor beta chains below was sequenced from the same sample in a study of blood T cells in healthy people across ages. It was with a sample-barcoded 5' primer and a J-beta primer mix that a second PCR of about 6 to 12 cycles was run. TCRdb recomputed calls from the 5' RACE reads with MiXCR, one row per CDR3 protein. The sample records 650,000 or so distinct CDR3 sequences, about 50% being singletons. Input material: blood. The receptor set was obtained from a woman aged 80 or over in good health.

The chain couples TRBV28 to TRBJ2-3; D may match TRBD1 or TRBD2 (5 bases each). CDR1 MDHEN and CDR2 SYDVKM come from the germline V gene. V was clipped by 6 bases and J by 9 bases, with 10 bases between them. CDR3 length: 11 amino acids. In nucleotides, the CDR3 is TGTGCCAGCAGCCCCGAGGGGACGCAGTATTTT. Translation gives CASSPEGTQYF.

Comment on this clonotype: This may arise from a read error, as a much more abundant clone is one base away. The chain joins TRBV21-1 to TRBJ2-7; the table's D call, TRBD2, has no DNA check behind it. TRBV21-1 is designated a pseudogene. This CDR3 has 15 residues. Here the CDR3 DNA reads TGTGCCGGCAGGGGAGGGACTAACACCCCCTACGAGCAGTACTTC. Translation: CAGRGGTNTPYEQYF.

With respect to this clonotype: A much larger clonotype is one base distant, so this may be a read error. The chain has TRBV20-1 and TRBJ2-5; 12 positions agree with TRBD2. Trimming removed 2 bases from V and 11 bases from J; junction bases left unmatched: 12. The CDR3 totals 15 residues. Germline V lookup: CDR1 DFQATT, CDR2 SNEGSKA (reference sequence). CDR3 in amino acids: CSARPLAGGSNEQYF. CDR3 coding DNA: TGCAGTGCTAGACCCCTAGCGGGGGGGAGCAATGAGCAGTACTTC.

This clonotype occurred many times. The chain has TRBV28 and TRBJ2-7; no firm D call. Germline V gene sequence: CDR1 MDHEN, CDR2 SYDVKM. The CDR3 totals 13 residues. V shed 2 bases and J shed 3 bases, with 8 bases lying between them. The CDR3 region has the DNA TGTGCCAGCAGTTTACTAGGGATCTACGAGCAGTACTTC. This gives the protein CASSLLGIYEQYF.

The rearrangement links TRBV29-1 to TRBJ2-3, with D possibly TRBD2 on 7 matching bases. Trimming took 4 bases from V and 4 from J, leaving 15 bases between them. Germline CDR1 is SQVTM and CDR2 is ANQGSEA. This CDR3 has 14 amino acids. The CDR3 reads CSVVRGGRADTQYF. The CDR3 bases are TGCAGCGTTGTAAGGGGGGGGCGCGCAGATACGCAGTATTTT.

The J gene is TRBJ2-7, the V gene TRBV4-1; D not resolved. The ends were cut back, 0 bases at V and 3 bases at J, with 12 bases in the middle. Germline V lookup: CDR1 MGHRA, CDR2 YSYEKL. The CDR3 totals 15 residues. The DNA for the CDR3 is TGCGCCAGCAGCCAAGAGTGGCACGGATACTACGAGCAGTACTTC. Encoded protein: CASSQEWHGYYEQYF.

Many counts were recorded for this clonotype. The gene calls are TRBV2 and TRBJ2-1, with a weak D call TRBD1 (5 bases). Germline CDR1 reads SNHLY; CDR2 reads FYNNEI. V was shortened by 1 base and J by 4 bases, with 14 bases between the two germline ends. CDR3 length equals 16 residues. This CDR3 reads CASSEVSPKGYNEQFF. The DNA of the CDR3 is TGTGCCAGCAGTGAAGTTAGCCCCAAGGGGTACAATGAGCAGTTCTTC.

V usage is TRBV3-1 and J usage is TRBJ2-7, with D perhaps matching TRBD1 (5 bases). Germline CDR1 LGHDT, CDR2 YNNKEL (reference sequence). CDR3 length: 14 residues. V shed 4 bases and J shed 0 bases, with 10 bases lying between them. CDR3 nucleotide sequence: TGTGCCAGCAGCCCACAGGACGGCTCCTACGAGCAGTACTTC. Translated: CASSPQDGSYEQYF.

The chain links TRBV11-3 to TRBJ2-5, with a tentative D call TRBD1 (6 bases). Germline CDR1 is SGHNT and CDR2 is YENEEA. The CDR3 consists of 16 residues. Trimming removed 4 bases at V and 2 bases at J, with 17 bases between. Written as DNA, the CDR3 is TGTGCCAGCAGCTCTACACAGGGCTGGGAGCAAGAGACCCAGTACTTC. As protein: CASSSTQGWEQETQYF.

V gene TRBV6-2 or TRBV6-3 combines with J gene TRBJ2-7, with 8 nucleotides matching TRBD2. V lost 6 bases and J lost 5; bases outside the gene matches: 12. Looked up from germline, CDR1 is MNHEY and CDR2 is SVGEGT. The CDR3 sequence is 15 residues long. The CDR3 coding sequence is TGTGCCAGCAGGGACCCCGGCGGGGGGTCCAACGAGCAGTACTTC. Protein sequence: CASRDPGGGSNEQYF.

The chain carries TRBV20-1 and TRBJ1-5; D call uncertain. Germline CDR1 and CDR2: DFQATT and SNEGSKA (reference sequence). Trimming pared 3 bases from V and 6 bases from J, leaving 12 bases between. The CDR3 loop spans 13 amino acids. The CDR3 sequence is CSASTAPGQPQHF. The CDR3, as DNA: TGCAGTGCTAGCACAGCCCCAGGTCAGCCCCAGCATTTT.

This clonotype was seen at least ten times. V is TRBV12-3 or TRBV12-4 and J is TRBJ2-7, with 11 bases that match TRBD2. The trim removed 6 bases at V and 5 bases at J, leaving 15 bases unmatched. The CDR3 is 17 amino acids. The CDR3 is CASSRSVTSGRADEQYF. The CDR3, as DNA: TGTGCCAGCAGCCGATCGGTTACTAGCGGGAGAGCAGACGAGCAGTACTTC.

This clonotype was seen repeatedly, ten times or more. The chain uses TRBV27 and TRBJ1-2; D unresolved. The V gene lost 3 bases and the J gene lost 3 bases, with 17 bases spanning the gap. This CDR3 spans 16 amino acids. In germline, CDR1 is MNHEY, CDR2 SMNVEV (reference sequence). The CDR3 loop is CASSFSHRAGYYGYTF. In DNA, the CDR3 is TGTGCCAGCAGTTTCTCCCATAGGGCCGGTTACTATGGCTACACCTTC.

This clonotype was found a few times. The CDR3 DNA reads as TGTGCCAGCAGCCTGGGGACTTCCGGGGAGCTGTTTTTT. This translates into CASSLGTSGELFF. The V gene is TRBV7-2, the J gene TRBJ2-2; D is possibly TRBD2 (6 bases). Germline CDR1 is SGHTA and CDR2 is FQGNSA. The CDR3 length is 13 residues. V dropped 5 bases and J dropped 6 bases, with 10 bases sitting between them.

V gene TRBV29-1 combines with J gene TRBJ2-5; TRBD2 aligns across 7 bases. Per germline, CDR1 SQVTM and CDR2 ANQGSEA. With 8 bases clipped from V and 5 bases from J, the junction kept 11 bases outside the gene matches. The CDR3 totals 13 residues. CDR3 in amino acids: CSIREAGIETQYF. The CDR3, as DNA: TGCAGCATCCGGGAGGCGGGCATCGAGACCCAGTACTTC.

This clonotype was detected ten times or more. The chain links TRBV6-5 to TRBJ2-1; TRBD2 aligns across 10 bases. J gave up 0 bases and V 2 bases, and 10 bases lay outside the gene matches. This CDR3 is 19 amino acids long. In germline, CDR1 is MNHEY, CDR2 SVGAGI. The chain's CDR3 is CASSYKASGGASSYNEQFF. The CDR3 coding sequence is TGTGCCAGCAGTTACAAGGCTAGCGGGGGCGCCAGCTCCTACAATGAGCAGTTCTTC.

The V call is TRBV19, the J call TRBJ2-4, with D possibly called TRBD1 or TRBD2 (6 bases each). The DNA end lines up better with TRBJ2-7; the J call may be wrong. The CDR3 is made up of 16 amino acids. Germline V gene sequence: CDR1 LNHDA, CDR2 SQIVND (reference sequence). The CDR3 nucleotides are TGTGCCAGTAGCCTTGCATGGGGGGCAAGCTCCTACGAGCAGTACTTC. Amino acids: CASSLAWGASSYEQYF.

There are a few counts of this clonotype. This chain uses TRBV28 with TRBJ2-1; D remains unclear. The CDR3 sequence is 13 residues long. CDR1 and CDR2 from the germline V gene are MDHEN and SYDVKM. V was clipped by 5 bases and J by 12 bases, with 17 bases between them. DNA of the CDR3: TGTGCCAGCAGTGTCTTTGAGAGAAAAGGGCAGTTCTTC. It codes for CASSVFERKGQFF.

The gene calls are TRBV20-1 and TRBJ1-1, with no clear D. The CDR3 extends over 14 amino acids. Per germline, CDR1 DFQATT and CDR2 SNEGSKA (reference sequence). V lost 3 bases to trimming and J lost 0 bases, with 11 bases between them. This CDR3 is CSARVGPMNTEAFF. CDR3 bases: TGCAGTGCTAGGGTGGGCCCCATGAACACTGAAGCTTTCTTT.

This chain uses TRBV29-1 with TRBJ2-7, with TRBD2 matching over 7 bases. Losses at the gene ends were 7 bases for V and 2 bases for J; bases not matched to a gene: 5. Germline loops: CDR1 SQVTM, CDR2 ANQGSEA. CDR3 length equals 12 residues. CDR3 nucleotide sequence: TGCAGCGCGAGGGAGGGCCCCTACGAGCAGTACTTC. Amino acids: CSAREGPYEQYF.

The CDR3 region is CASSYSETDGYTF. The CDR3 DNA reads TGTGCCAGCAGTTACTCAGAGACAGATGGCTACACCTTC. This chain links TRBV6-2 or TRBV6-3 with TRBJ1-2, with D maybe TRBD1 (5 bases). The germline V gene has CDR1 MNHEY and CDR2 SVGEGT. The CDR3 extends over 13 amino acids. Between the trimmed V and J ends, which lost 0 bases and 6 bases, there was a span of 8 bases.

The chain carries TRBV25-1 and TRBJ2-1; D is unclear. The CDR3 covers 14 residues. CDR1 and CDR2 (germline): MGHDK, SYGVNS. Trimming cost V 0 bases and J 5 bases, with 8 bases left between them. The CDR3, as DNA: TGTGCCAGCAGTGAATATGTGGGTGACAATGAGCAGTTCTTC. This gives the protein CASSEYVGDNEQFF. Combining the CDR3 with reference TRBV25-1 and TRBJ2-1 gives the whole variable domain EADIYQTPRYLVIGTGKKITLECSQTMGHDKMYWYQQDPGMELHLIHYSYGVNSTEKGDLSSESTVSRIRTEHFPLTLESARPSHTSQYLCASSEYVGDNEQFFGPGTRLTVL.

This clonotype was counted between two and nine times. Possible read error: a much larger clone is one base away. The gene calls are TRBV6-5 and TRBJ1-5, with no clear D. The CDR3 totals 13 residues. Germline lookup yields CDR1 MNHEY and CDR2 SVGAGI. The CDR3 bases are TGTGCCAGCAGTTTCGGCATCAATCAGCCCCGGCATTTT. This gives the protein CASSFGINQPRHF.

The rearrangement links TRBV9 to TRBJ2-3, with D possibly matching TRBD2 (6 bases). The V end was cut by 5 bases, the J end by 3 bases, with 13 bases between. The CDR3 length is 14 residues. Per germline, CDR1 SGDLS and CDR2 YYNGEE. The CDR3 DNA follows: TGTGCCAGCAGTCAAGCGGGTGTAACAGATACGCAGTATTTT. It is translated as CASSQAGVTDTQYF.

This sequence joins TRBV19 and TRBJ2-3; TRBD2 agrees at 7 bases. Per germline, CDR1 LNHDA and CDR2 SQIVND (reference sequence). The CDR3 runs 15 residues. The J segment lost 4 bases and the V segment lost 4 bases, leaving 8 bases of the junction unmatched. The CDR3 DNA reads as TGTGCCAGTAGTACCTCTAGCGGCGTGGCAGATACGCAGTATTTT. Protein sequence: CASSTSSGVADTQYF. The entire variable domain, with the rest obtained from reference TRBV19 and TRBJ2-3, is as follows: DGGITQSPKYLFRKEGQNVTLSCEQNLNHDAMYWYRQDPGQGLRLIYYSQIVNDFQKGDIAEGYSVSREKKESFPLTVTSAQKNPTAFYLCASSTSSGVADTQYFGPGTRLTVL.

This clonotype was observed a few times. The chain is built from TRBV2 and TRBJ2-2, with D perhaps assigned TRBD1 or TRBD2 (6 bases each). The CDR3 loop spans 16 amino acids. Trimming took 2 bases from V and 4 from J, leaving 14 bases between them. Per the germline V gene, CDR1 is SNHLY and CDR2 is FYNNEI. Here the CDR3 DNA reads TGTGCCAGCAGTGAATCCGGGGGCGGTCGCACCGGGGAGCTGTTTTTT. Translating it yields CASSESGGGRTGELFF.

The chain employs TRBV6-6 and TRBJ1-1, with D possibly matching TRBD1 (6 bases). V shed 4 bases and J shed 1 base, with 16 bases lying between them. This CDR3 contains 16 residues. CDR1 MNHNY and CDR2 SVGAGI come from the germline V gene (reference sequence). CDR3 loop: CASSWGAATSNTEAFF. CDR3 nucleotides: TGTGCCAGCAGTTGGGGGGCCGCGACGTCGAACACTGAAGCTTTCTTT.

This clonotype showed up just a few times. The chain employs TRBV10-3 and TRBJ1-5, with 7 bases identical to TRBD1. Per germline, CDR1 ENHRY and CDR2 SYGVKD. The CDR3 sequence is 18 residues long. Unmatched junction bases numbered 12, after V lost 4 bases and J lost 0 bases. CDR3: CAISGAPGQTNSNQPQHF. The CDR3, as DNA: TGTGCCATCAGTGGAGCCCCGGGACAGACAAATAGCAATCAGCCCCAGCATTTT.

On this clonotype: A read error is possible here, since a much larger clone lies one base away. J is TRBJ2-3 and V is TRBV20-1; 7 bases agree with TRBD1. The CDR3 has 15 residues. V gave up 7 bases and J gave up 4 bases; unmatched junction bases: 14. Germline V gene lookup returns CDR1 DFQATT and CDR2 SNEGSKA (reference sequence). The CDR3 DNA sequence: TGCAGTGTCCAGAGGGCCGACAGGGTGTCAGATACGCAGTATTTT. This codes for CSVQRADRVSDTQYF.

There are many counts of this clonotype. The chain carries TRBV5-1 and TRBJ2-1; D may be TRBD1 or TRBD2 (5 bases each). CDR1 and CDR2 from the germline V gene are SGHRS and YFSETQ. The CDR3 contains 14 residues. Trimming pared 3 bases from V and 7 bases from J, leaving 14 bases between. The CDR3 nucleotides are TGCGCCAGCAGCTGGGGGTCCTCGGGGAATGAGCAGTTCTTC. This encodes CASSWGSSGNEQFF.